This T cell receptor beta chain comes out of a study of blood T cell repertoires in COVID-19. Germline loops: CDR1 SEHNR, CDR2 FQNEAQ (reference sequence). This CDR3 has 14 residues. Trimming took 1 base from V and 5 from J, leaving 11 bases between them. This clone was counted once. Produced via immunoSEQ multiplex PCR; TCRdb's table is partial and in-frame only. The sample has around 340,000 clones, 80% to 90% seen once. The sequencing input was PBMCs or T cells enriched from blood (not recorded which). This sequence originates from a woman aged 40 to 50 with acute COVID-19. The gene calls are TRBV7-9 and TRBJ1-1; D uncertain. The CDR3 sequence is CASSLGGVRTEAFF. CDR3 in DNA: TGTGCCAGCAGCTTAGGCGGGGTTAGGACTGAAGCTTTCTTT. The variable domain in full, with the rest retrieved from reference TRBV7-9 and TRBJ1-1, is DTGVSQNPRHKITKRGQNVTFRCDPISEHNRLYWYRQTLGQGPEFLTYFQNEAQLEKSRLLSDRFSAERPKGSFSTLEIQRTEQGDSAMYLCASSLGGVRTEAFFGQGTRLTVV.